These T cell receptor beta chains were read from a single sample in a study of cytomegalovirus exposure and HLA in healthy donors. This table comes from immunoSEQ multiplex PCR, and its TCRdb copy is limited to in-frame clones, with some not included. The sample contains some 100,000 clones, over 75% of which appear only once. Specimen: PBMCs. The receptors were sampled from a man aged 35 to 55 in good health and CMV-seropositive. CDR3s include the opening cysteine and the closing phenylalanine or tryptophan. The D gene is left open where the match is weak. Expanded clones get a size class; other rows say once, few or many, or leave the size out.

clone size	V gene	J gene	D gene	CDR3 DNA	CDR3 protein
NA	TRBV29-1	TRBJ2-2	NA	TGCAGCGTTGAAAAGACATCCCGGGAGCTGTTTTTT	CSVEKTSRELFF
NA	TRBV5-1	TRBJ1-1	NA	TGCGCCACCGTATCTCTTCCCGGGGGGCCTGAAGCTTTCTTT	CATVSLPGGPEAFF
once	TRBV7-9	TRBJ2-7	NA	TGTGCCAGCAGCTTAAGAGGGTTCAACGAGCAGTACTTC	CASSLRGFNEQYF
NA	TRBV14	TRBJ2-6	NA	TGTGCCAGCAGCCAACGACCGGGACACTCTGGGGCCAACGTCCTGACTTTC	CASSQRPGHSGANVLTF
NA	TRBV7-2	TRBJ2-5	TRBD1	TGTGCCAGCAGCCGCCCGACAGGGGGCGGGGAGACCCAGTACTTC	CASSRPTGGGETQYF
NA	TRBV28	TRBJ2-3	TRBD2	TGTGCCAGCAGAGTAGCGGGGGCTAAAGATACGCAGTATTTT	CASRVAGAKDTQYF
NA	TRBV7-6	TRBJ2-7	TRBD1	TGTGCCAGCAGCTCCCGACAGGGACGATACGAGCAGTACTTC	CASSSRQGRYEQYF
NA	TRBV28	TRBJ1-5	NA	TGTGCCAGCAGTGAAGGTGGCAGGAGCAATCAGCCCCAGCATTTT	CASSEGGRSNQPQHF
NA	TRBV7-3	TRBJ2-1	TRBD1	TGTGCCAGCAGCTCCCCCGGGACAGGGGATGAGCAGTTCTTC	CASSSPGTGDEQFF
NA	TRBV28	TRBJ1-2	NA	TGTGTCAGCAGTTTGCCCCAGATTTCGGGGTTGGGAGGCTACACCTTC	CVSSLPQISGLGGYTF
NA	TRBV18	TRBJ2-2	NA	TGTGCCAGCTCACACAACAGGGAGAACACCGGGGAGCTGTTTTTT	CASSHNRENTGELFF
few	TRBV27	TRBJ1-6	NA	TGTGCCAGCAAGGGTCCCCCCCGATCGCGGAGGGCTAATTCACCCCTCCACTTT	CASKGPPRSRRANSPLHF
NA	TRBV7-3	TRBJ2-2	NA	TGTGCCAGCAGCTTATACGGGACCGGGGAGCTGTTTTTT	CASSLYGTGELFF
NA	TRBV28	TRBJ2-2	NA	TGTGCCACCACCCGCCAGGGCCCCGGGGAGCTGTTTTTT	CATTRQGPGELFF
NA	TRBV29-1	TRBJ1-2	TRBD1	TGCAGCGTTGCTACCGGGACAGGGGGCAGCTATGGCTACACCTTC	CSVATGTGGSYGYTF
once	TRBV29-1	TRBJ2-1	NA	TGCAGCGTTGAGGCAGGGTCCGACGATTACAATGAGCAGTTCTTC	CSVEAGSDDYNEQFF
NA	TRBV5-1	TRBJ1-3	NA	TGCGCCAGCAGCTTGGAACCGACAGGCACGGGAAACACCATATATTTT	CASSLEPTGTGNTIYF
NA	TRBV4-1	TRBJ1-6	TRBD1	TGCGCCAGCAGCCAAGCCTACCTTACAGGGGCCGTCGAGCCCCTCCACTTT	CASSQAYLTGAVEPLHF
once	TRBV18	TRBJ1-6	TRBD1	TGTGCCAGCTCACCACCCGGGACAGGGCTTAATTCACCCCTCCACTTT	CASSPPGTGLNSPLHF
NA	TRBV6-1	TRBJ2-3	NA	TGTGCCAGCAGCGCCGACATCGACTACACAGATACGCAGTATTTT	CASSADIDYTDTQYF
NA	TRBV7-9	TRBJ2-1	TRBD2	TGTGCCAGCAGCTTAGTAGCGGGGGACGACAATGAGCAGTTCTTC	CASSLVAGDDNEQFF
NA	TRBV28	TRBJ2-7	NA	TGTGCCAGCAGTTTACCCGGGGGCTACGAGCAGTACTTC	CASSLPGGYEQYF